One sample yielded the 17 T cell receptor beta chains listed below, sequenced in a study of T cell clonotyping in hematopoietic cell transplantation (dated by TCRdb to the early 2020s). The method behind the library was the immunoSEQ multiplex PCR assay. The immuneACCESS repertoire file appears here via TCRdb, limited to in-frame rearrangements. These files lack a portion of the clones; in checked studies, under half of the deficit traces to unresolved V genes, and the cause of the others is not known. This sample holds under 9,000 clones; under 70% were observed only once. The ten most abundant clones make up more than 20% of the sample. Reading the label with the study, this specimen's time point is: 100 days after allo-HCT. Sequences were derived from peripheral blood mononuclear cells, sampled 100 days after allogeneic stem cell transplant. The receptors originated from a male patient between 60 and 69 years old who had an allogeneic stem cell transplant from an unrelated donor, so the T cells may come from the graft donor. Some clones in this sample may be carry-over from other donors' samples.

The chain links TRBV15 to TRBJ2-1; 9 positions agree with TRBD2. CDR3 length equals 15 residues. From germline, CDR1 is LNHNV and CDR2 YYDKDF (reference sequence). V dropped 4 bases and J dropped 8; count of bases not matched to a gene: 9. CDR3 loop: CATSKASGNKHEQFF. The CDR3 bases are TGTGCCACCAGCAAGGCTAGCGGGAATAAACATGAGCAGTTCTTC.

The CDR3 sequence: CASSTGQHSYEQYF. The DNA for the CDR3 is TGTGCCAGCAGCACCGGACAACACTCCTACGAGCAGTACTTC. The chain links TRBV7-2 to TRBJ2-7, with D maybe TRBD1 (5 bases). Per the germline V gene, CDR1 is SGHTA and CDR2 is FQGNSA. Trimming removed 5 bases at V and 0 bases at J, with 11 bases between. This CDR3 is 14 amino acids long. The full variable domain, rest sourced from reference TRBV7-2 and TRBJ2-7, is GAGVSQSPSNKVTEKGKDVELRCDPISGHTALYWYRQSLGQGLEFLIYFQGNSAPDKSGLPSDRFSAERTGGSVSTLTIQRTQQEDSAVYLCASSTGQHSYEQYFGPGTRLTVT.

This clone appeared many times. This chain uses TRBV6-1 with TRBJ2-2; 15 bases line up with TRBD2. The CDR3 runs to 18 residues. With 4 bases clipped from V and 1 base from J, the junction kept 4 bases outside the gene matches. CDR1 is MNHNS and CDR2 is SASEGT in the germline V gene. In DNA form, the CDR3 reads TGTGCCAGCAGTGGGACTAGCGGGGGGGTTTGGAACACCGGGGAGCTGTTTTTT. Its translation: CASSGTSGGVWNTGELFF.

The genes are TRBV9 and TRBJ2-7; TRBD1 aligns across 7 bases. V was pared by 5 bases and J by 7 bases, with 12 bases of the junction left unmatched. Germline CDR1 is SGDLS and CDR2 is YYNGEE. This CDR3 comprises 14 residues. The CDR3, as DNA: TGTGCCAGCAGTTACGGGCCAGGGACAGTTGAGCAGTACTTC. Its protein is CASSYGPGTVEQYF.

J is TRBJ1-3 and V is TRBV6-6; D might be TRBD1 (6 bases). CDR1 is MNHNY, CDR2 SVGAGI, per germline (reference sequence). The CDR3 length is 13 residues. V shed 8 bases and J shed 4 bases, with 12 bases lying between them. The CDR3 sequence is CASSGGRGNTIYF. The CDR3 DNA sequence: TGTGCCAGCTCGGGGGGCCGCGGAAACACCATATATTTT.

V and J are TRBV7-6 and TRBJ1-2; TRBD1 is a possible D gene (5 bases). The V gene lost 1 base and the J gene lost 6 bases, with 15 bases spanning the gap. Germline V lookup: CDR1 SGHVS, CDR2 FNYEAQ. The CDR3 has 15 amino acids. DNA for the CDR3: TGTGCCAGCAGCTTAGGCCCAGGGAGAACGAATGGCTACACCTTC. Translated: CASSLGPGRTNGYTF.

This clone came up once. The rearrangement links TRBV7-2 to TRBJ1-5; D is perhaps TRBD1 (5 bases). There are 15 residues in the CDR3. From germline, CDR1 is SGHTA and CDR2 FQGNSA. The V end was cut by 1 base, the J end by 6 bases, with 13 bases between. The CDR3 here is CASSLVLGASQPQHF. In nucleotides, the CDR3 is TGTGCCAGCAGCTTAGTTTTAGGGGCTAGTCAGCCCCAGCATTTT.

The chain combines TRBV5-1 with TRBJ1-1; possible D gene TRBD1, 6 bases. V lost 1 base to trimming and J lost 7 bases, with 11 bases between them. Looked up from germline, CDR1 is SGHRS and CDR2 is YFSETQ. The CDR3 runs 13 residues. CDR3 in amino acids: CASSLQDSGEAFF. CDR3 sequence (DNA): TGCGCCAGCAGCTTGCAGGACAGCGGTGAAGCTTTCTTT. Using reference TRBV5-1 and TRBJ1-1 for the parts outside the CDR3, the full variable domain is KAGVTQTPRYLIKTRGQQVTLSCSPISGHRSVSWYQQTPGQGLQFLFEYFSETQRNKGNFPGRFSGRQFSNSRSEMNVSTLELGDSALYLCASSLQDSGEAFFGQGTRLTVV.

The rearrangement links TRBV28 to TRBJ2-7, with 9 bases that match TRBD1. Germline V gene lookup returns CDR1 MDHEN and CDR2 SYDVKM. J lost 0 bases, V lost 6 bases, and 9 bases had no gene match. The CDR3 extends over 16 amino acids. Here the CDR3 DNA reads TGTGCCAGCAGACGTGATCTGGACAGGGGCTCCTACGAGCAGTACTTC. It specifies CASRRDLDRGSYEQYF.

This clone showed up just a few times. This chain uses TRBV9 with TRBJ2-7; D is undetermined. The CDR3 covers 14 residues. CDR1 and CDR2 from the germline V gene are SGDLS and YYNGEE. The V end lost 3 bases, the J end lost 1 base, and 11 bases lay between the germline ends. The CDR3: CASSGRSNSYEQYF. CDR3 sequence (DNA): TGTGCCAGCAGCGGGCGGAGTAATTCCTACGAGCAGTACTTC. Together with reference TRBV9 and TRBJ2-7, the CDR3 gives the full variable domain: DSGVTQTPKHLITATGQRVTLRCSPRSGDLSVYWYQQSLDQGLQFLIQYYNGEERAKGNILERFSAQQFPDLHSELNLSSLELGDSALYFCASSGRSNSYEQYFGPGTRLTVT.

V gene TRBV7-8 combines with J gene TRBJ2-2, with D possibly TRBD1 on 7 matching bases. With 2 bases removed from V and 2 bases from J, the gap between germline ends came to 24 bases. The CDR3 covers 20 residues. Germline CDR1 reads SGHVS; CDR2 reads FQNEAQ. In DNA form, the CDR3 reads TGTGCCAGCAGCTTATCTGCCGCAGGGGGAGGTGTGGGAAACACCGGGGAGCTGTTTTTT. This gives the protein CASSLSAAGGGVGNTGELFF.

The chain is built from TRBV19 and TRBJ1-4; 8 nucleotides agree with TRBD1. The CDR3 loop spans 16 amino acids. CDR1 and CDR2 from the germline V gene are LNHDA and SQIVND (reference sequence). V trimming: 7 bases; J trimming: 2 bases; junction bases outside the gene matches: 9. The CDR3 is CASTYTRGLTNEKLFF. For the CDR3, the DNA is TGTGCCAGTACCTACACCAGGGGGCTGACTAATGAAAAACTGTTTTTT.

The chain is built from TRBV5-1 and TRBJ1-2; TRBD1 matches 7 bases. CDR1 is SGHRS and CDR2 is YFSETQ in the germline V gene. The CDR3 length is 21 residues. V was clipped by 3 bases and J by 6 bases; unmatched bases: 29. Here the CDR3 DNA reads TGCGCCAGCAGCTCGTTCGTTATCCAATTCTCGACAGGGAAGAAAGAGGATGGCTACACCTTC. It specifies CASSSFVIQFSTGKKEDGYTF.

This clone counts as large. The gene calls are TRBV2 and TRBJ2-7, with 8 bases that match TRBD1. This CDR3 spans 16 amino acids. Germline-derived CDR1 and CDR2 are SNHLY and FYNNEI. V dropped 2 bases and J dropped 2; count of bases not matched to a gene: 8. The CDR3 is CASSEFWTGQTYEQYF. In DNA form, the CDR3 reads TGTGCCAGCAGTGAATTTTGGACAGGGCAAACCTACGAGCAGTACTTC.

The J gene is TRBJ2-1, the V gene TRBV29-1; TRBD2 matches 11 bases. With V trimmed by 6 bases and J by 8 bases, 6 bases remained unmatched. The CDR3 sequence is 13 residues long. Germline V gene sequence: CDR1 SQVTM, CDR2 ANQGSEA. The chain's CDR3 is CSVAVAGGYEQFF. CDR3 coding DNA: TGCAGCGTGGCCGTAGCGGGGGGGTATGAGCAGTTCTTC.

This chain connects TRBV4-1 to TRBJ1-1, with 7 bases aligning to TRBD1. Germline CDR1 and CDR2: MGHRA and YSYEKL. The CDR3 spans 14 residues. Unmatched junction bases numbered 2, after V lost 0 bases and J lost 4 bases. The CDR3 reads CASSQDRGRTEAFF. In DNA form, the CDR3 reads TGCGCCAGCAGCCAAGATAGGGGGCGCACTGAAGCTTTCTTT.

The chain couples TRBV2 to TRBJ1-5, with TRBD1 as a possible D gene (6 bases). This CDR3 contains 16 residues. V dropped 1 base and J dropped 6 bases, with 16 bases sitting between them. The germline CDR1 and CDR2 sequences are SNHLY and FYNNEI. In DNA, the CDR3 is TGTGCCAGCAGTGAAGATGTAGTCGTAGGGGGTCAGCCCCAGCATTTT. Its translation: CASSEDVVVGGQPQHF.